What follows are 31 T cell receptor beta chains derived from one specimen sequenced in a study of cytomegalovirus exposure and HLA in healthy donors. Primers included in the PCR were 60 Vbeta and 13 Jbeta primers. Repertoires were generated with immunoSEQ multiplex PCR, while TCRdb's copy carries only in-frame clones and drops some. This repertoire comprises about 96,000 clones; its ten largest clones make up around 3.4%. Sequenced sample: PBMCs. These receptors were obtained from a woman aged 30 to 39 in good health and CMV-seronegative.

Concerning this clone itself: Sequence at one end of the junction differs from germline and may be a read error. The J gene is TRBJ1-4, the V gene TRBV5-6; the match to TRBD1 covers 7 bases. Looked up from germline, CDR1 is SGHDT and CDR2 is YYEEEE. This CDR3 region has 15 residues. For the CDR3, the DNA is TGTGCCAGCAGCCGCCGGGACAGTACTATTGAAAAACTGTTTTTT. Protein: CASSRRDSTIEKLFF.

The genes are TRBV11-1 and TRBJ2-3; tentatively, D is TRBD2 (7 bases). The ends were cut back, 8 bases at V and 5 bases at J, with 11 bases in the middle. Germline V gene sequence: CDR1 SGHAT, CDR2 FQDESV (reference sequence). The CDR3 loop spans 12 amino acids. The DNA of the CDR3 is TGTGCCAGCGGAGGGGGGGGAGATACGCAGTATTTT. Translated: CASGGGGDTQYF.

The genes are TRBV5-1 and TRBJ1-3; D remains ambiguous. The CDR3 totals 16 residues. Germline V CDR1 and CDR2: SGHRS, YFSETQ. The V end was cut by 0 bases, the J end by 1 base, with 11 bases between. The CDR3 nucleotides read TGCGCCAGCAGCTTGGTAGCAGACCTTTCTGGAAACACCATATATTTT. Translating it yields CASSLVADLSGNTIYF.

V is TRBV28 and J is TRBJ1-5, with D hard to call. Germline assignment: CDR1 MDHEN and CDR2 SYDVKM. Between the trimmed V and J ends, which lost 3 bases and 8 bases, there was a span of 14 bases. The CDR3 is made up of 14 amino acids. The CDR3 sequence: CASSLYGIVEPQHF. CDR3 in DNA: TGTGCCAGCAGTTTGTACGGGATTGTAGAGCCCCAGCATTTT.

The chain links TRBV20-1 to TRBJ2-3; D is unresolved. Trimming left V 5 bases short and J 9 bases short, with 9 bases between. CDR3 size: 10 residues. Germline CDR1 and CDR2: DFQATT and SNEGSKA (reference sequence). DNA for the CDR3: TGCAGTGCTTTAGTCAGGACGCAGTATTTT. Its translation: CSALVRTQYF.

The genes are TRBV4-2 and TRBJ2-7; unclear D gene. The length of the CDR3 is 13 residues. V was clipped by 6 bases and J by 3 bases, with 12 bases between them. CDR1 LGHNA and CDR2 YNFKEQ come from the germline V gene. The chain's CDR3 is CASSPNDYYEQYF. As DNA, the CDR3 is TGTGCCAGCAGTCCTAATGATTACTACGAGCAGTACTTC.

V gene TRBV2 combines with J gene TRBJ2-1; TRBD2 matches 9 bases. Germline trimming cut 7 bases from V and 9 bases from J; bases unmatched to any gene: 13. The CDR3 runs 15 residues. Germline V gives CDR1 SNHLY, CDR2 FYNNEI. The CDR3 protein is CASTPRREGRGEQFF. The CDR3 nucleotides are TGTGCCAGCACCCCGCGGCGGGAGGGCCGCGGTGAGCAGTTCTTC.

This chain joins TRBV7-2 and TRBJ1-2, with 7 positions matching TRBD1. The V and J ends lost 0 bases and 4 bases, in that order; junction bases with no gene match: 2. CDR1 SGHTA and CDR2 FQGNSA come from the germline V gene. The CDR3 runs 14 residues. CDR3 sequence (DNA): TGTGCCAGCAGCTTAGCGGGGACAGTCTATGGCTACACCTTC. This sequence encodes CASSLAGTVYGYTF. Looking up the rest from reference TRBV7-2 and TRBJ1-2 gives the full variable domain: GAGVSQSPSNKVTEKGKDVELRCDPISGHTALYWYRQSLGQGLEFLIYFQGNSAPDKSGLPSDRFSAERTGGSVSTLTIQRTQQEDSAVYLCASSLAGTVYGYTFGSGTRLTVV.

CDR3 sequence: CASSRQGGSYNEQFF. The CDR3 nucleotides read TGTGCCAGTAGCCGCCAGGGGGGTAGCTACAATGAGCAGTTCTTC. V and J are TRBV19 and TRBJ2-1; D is possibly TRBD1 (7 bases). Per germline, CDR1 LNHDA and CDR2 SQIVND (reference sequence). V was trimmed by 6 bases and J by 3 bases, leaving 15 bases between them. The CDR3 is 15 amino acids. The full variable domain, with the rest looked up from reference TRBV19 and TRBJ2-1, is DGGITQSPKYLFRKEGQNVTLSCEQNLNHDAMYWYRQDPGQGLRLIYYSQIVNDFQKGDIAEGYSVSREKKESFPLTVTSAQKNPTAFYLCASSRQGGSYNEQFFGPGTRLTVL.

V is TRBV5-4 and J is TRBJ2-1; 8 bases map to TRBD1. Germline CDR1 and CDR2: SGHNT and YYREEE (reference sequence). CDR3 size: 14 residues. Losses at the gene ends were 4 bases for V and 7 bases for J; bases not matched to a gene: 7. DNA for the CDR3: TGTGCCAGCAGCGGAGTAACAGGGGGAAATGAGCAGTTCTTC. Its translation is CASSGVTGGNEQFF.

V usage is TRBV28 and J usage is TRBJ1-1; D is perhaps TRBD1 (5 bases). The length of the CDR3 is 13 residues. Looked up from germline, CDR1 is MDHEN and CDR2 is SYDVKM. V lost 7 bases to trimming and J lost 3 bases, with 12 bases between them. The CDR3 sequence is CASILAGDTEAFF. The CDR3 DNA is TGTGCCAGCATCCTAGCGGGGGACACTGAAGCTTTCTTT.

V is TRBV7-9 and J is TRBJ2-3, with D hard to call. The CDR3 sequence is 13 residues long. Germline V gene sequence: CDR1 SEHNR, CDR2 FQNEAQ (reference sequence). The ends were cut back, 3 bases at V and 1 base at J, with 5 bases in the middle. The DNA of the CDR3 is TGTGCCAGCAGCTTCCGGGGCACAGATACGCAGTATTTT. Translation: CASSFRGTDTQYF.

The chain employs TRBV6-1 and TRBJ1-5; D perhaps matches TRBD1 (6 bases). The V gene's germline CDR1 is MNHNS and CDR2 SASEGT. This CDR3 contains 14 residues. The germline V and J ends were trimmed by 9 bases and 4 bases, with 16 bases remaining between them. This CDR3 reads CARFLGARNQPQHF. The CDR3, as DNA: TGTGCCAGATTTTTGGGGGCGCGGAATCAGCCCCAGCATTTT.

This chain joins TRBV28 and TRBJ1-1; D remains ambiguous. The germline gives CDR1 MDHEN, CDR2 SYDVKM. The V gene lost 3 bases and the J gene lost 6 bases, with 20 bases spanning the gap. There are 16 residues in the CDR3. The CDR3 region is CASSFPSGLSLAEAFF. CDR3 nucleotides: TGTGCCAGCAGTTTCCCCTCTGGACTGAGTTTGGCTGAAGCTTTCTTT.

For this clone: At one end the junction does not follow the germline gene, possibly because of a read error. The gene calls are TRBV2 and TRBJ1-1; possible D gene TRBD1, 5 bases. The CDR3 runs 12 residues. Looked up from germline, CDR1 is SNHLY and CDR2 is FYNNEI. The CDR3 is CASLTTGTEAFF. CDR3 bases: TGTGCCAGCCTAACAACTGGGACTGAGGCTTTCTTT.

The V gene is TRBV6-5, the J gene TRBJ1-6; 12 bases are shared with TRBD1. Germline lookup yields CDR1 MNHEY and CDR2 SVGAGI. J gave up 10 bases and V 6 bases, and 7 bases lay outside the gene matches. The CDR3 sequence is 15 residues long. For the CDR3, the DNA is TGTGCCAGCAGCAGCCGGGACAGGGGGCAATCACCCCTCCACTTT. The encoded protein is CASSSRDRGQSPLHF.

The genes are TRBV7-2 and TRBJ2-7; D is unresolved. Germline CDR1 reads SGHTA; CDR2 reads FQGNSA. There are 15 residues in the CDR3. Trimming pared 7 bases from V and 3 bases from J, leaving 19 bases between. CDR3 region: CASTLFDSGLYEQYF. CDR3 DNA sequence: TGTGCCAGCACCCTATTCGATTCAGGCCTCTACGAGCAGTACTTC.

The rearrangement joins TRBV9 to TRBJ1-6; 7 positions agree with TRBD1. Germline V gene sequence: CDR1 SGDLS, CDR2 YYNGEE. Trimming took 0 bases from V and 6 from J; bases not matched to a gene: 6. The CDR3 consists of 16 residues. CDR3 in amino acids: CASSVGDRVRNSPLHF. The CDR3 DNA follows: TGTGCCAGCAGCGTAGGAGACAGGGTTCGTAATTCACCCCTCCACTTT.

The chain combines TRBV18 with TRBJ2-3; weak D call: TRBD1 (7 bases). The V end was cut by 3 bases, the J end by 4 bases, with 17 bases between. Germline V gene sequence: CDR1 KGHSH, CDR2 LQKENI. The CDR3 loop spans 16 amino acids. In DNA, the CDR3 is TGTGCCAGCTCACCTCCTTGGCAGGGGGACTCAGATACGCAGTATTTT. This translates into CASSPPWQGDSDTQYF.

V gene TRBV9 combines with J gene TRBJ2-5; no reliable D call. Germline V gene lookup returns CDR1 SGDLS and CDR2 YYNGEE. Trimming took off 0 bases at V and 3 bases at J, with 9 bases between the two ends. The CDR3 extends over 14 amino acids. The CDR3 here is CASSVGGYKETQYF. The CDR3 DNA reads TGTGCCAGCAGCGTAGGAGGCTATAAAGAGACCCAGTACTTC.

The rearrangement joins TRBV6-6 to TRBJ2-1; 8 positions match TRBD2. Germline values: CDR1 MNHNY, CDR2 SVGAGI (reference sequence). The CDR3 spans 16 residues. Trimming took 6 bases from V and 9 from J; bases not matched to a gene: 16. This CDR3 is CASSPRPGLDFAEQFF. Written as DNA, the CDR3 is TGTGCCAGCAGCCCCCGACCGGGACTAGATTTTGCTGAGCAGTTCTTC.

CDR3 residues: CASSGTGVLTQYF. As DNA, the CDR3 is TGTGCCAGCAGTGGGACAGGGGTATTGACCCAGTACTTC. J is TRBJ2-5 and V is TRBV28; TRBD1 agrees at 10 bases. The CDR3 totals 13 residues. J was trimmed by 7 bases and V by 5 bases; bases with no gene match: 4. Germline CDR1 MDHEN, CDR2 SYDVKM.

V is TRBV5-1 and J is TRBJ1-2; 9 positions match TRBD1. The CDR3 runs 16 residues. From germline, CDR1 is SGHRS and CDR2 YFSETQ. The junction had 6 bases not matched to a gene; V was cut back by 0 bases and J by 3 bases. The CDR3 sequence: CASSLASRDRDYGYTF. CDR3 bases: TGCGCCAGCAGCTTGGCGTCCCGGGACAGGGACTATGGCTACACCTTC. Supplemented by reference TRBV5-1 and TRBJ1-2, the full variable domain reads KAGVTQTPRYLIKTRGQQVTLSCSPISGHRSVSWYQQTPGQGLQFLFEYFSETQRNKGNFPGRFSGRQFSNSRSEMNVSTLELGDSALYLCASSLASRDRDYGYTFGSGTRLTVV.

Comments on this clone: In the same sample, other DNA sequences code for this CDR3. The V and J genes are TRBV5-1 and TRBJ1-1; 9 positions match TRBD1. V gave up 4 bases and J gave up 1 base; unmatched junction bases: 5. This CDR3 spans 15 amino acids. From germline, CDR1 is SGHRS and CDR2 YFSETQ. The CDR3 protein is CASSPPGQGNTEAFF. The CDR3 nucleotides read TGCGCCAGCAGCCCCCCGGGACAGGGGAACACTGAAGCTTTCTTT.

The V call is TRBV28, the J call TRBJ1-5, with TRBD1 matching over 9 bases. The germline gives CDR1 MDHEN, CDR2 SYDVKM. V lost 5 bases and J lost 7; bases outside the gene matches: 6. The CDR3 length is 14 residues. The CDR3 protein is CASSPTGGAQPQHF. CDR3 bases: TGTGCCAGCAGTCCAACAGGGGGCGCCCAGCCCCAGCATTTT.

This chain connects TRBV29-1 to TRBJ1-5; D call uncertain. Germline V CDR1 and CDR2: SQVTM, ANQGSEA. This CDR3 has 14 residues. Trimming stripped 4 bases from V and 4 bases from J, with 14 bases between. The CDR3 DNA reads TGCAGCGTTGTCTCAGGTGAAGCTAATCAGCCCCAGCATTTT. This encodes CSVVSGEANQPQHF.

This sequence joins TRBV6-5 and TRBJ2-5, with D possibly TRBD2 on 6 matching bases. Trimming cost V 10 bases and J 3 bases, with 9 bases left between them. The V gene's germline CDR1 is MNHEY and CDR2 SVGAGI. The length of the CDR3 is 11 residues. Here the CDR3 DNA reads TGTGCCACTCGGAGGGAAGAGACCCAGTACTTC. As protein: CATRREETQYF.

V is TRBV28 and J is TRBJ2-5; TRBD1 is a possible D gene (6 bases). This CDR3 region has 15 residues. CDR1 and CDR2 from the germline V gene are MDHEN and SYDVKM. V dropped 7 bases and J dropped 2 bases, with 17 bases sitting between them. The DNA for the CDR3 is TGTGCCAGCATATCAGGGGCCCCCGTTCAAGAGACCCAGTACTTC. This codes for CASISGAPVQETQYF.

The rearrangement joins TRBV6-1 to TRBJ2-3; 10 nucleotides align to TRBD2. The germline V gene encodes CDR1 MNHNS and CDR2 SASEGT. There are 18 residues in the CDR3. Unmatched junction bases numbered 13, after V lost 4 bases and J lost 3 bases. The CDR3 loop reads CASSAIAGGRGRTDTQYF. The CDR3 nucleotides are TGTGCCAGCAGTGCCATAGCGGGAGGTCGAGGTCGTACAGATACGCAGTATTTT.

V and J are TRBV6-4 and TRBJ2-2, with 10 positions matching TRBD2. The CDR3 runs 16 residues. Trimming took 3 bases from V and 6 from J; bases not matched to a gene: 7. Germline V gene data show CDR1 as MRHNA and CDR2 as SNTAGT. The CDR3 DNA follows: TGTGCCAGCAGTGAATCTAGCGGGAGTGAGCCCGGGGAGCTGTTTTTT. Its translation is CASSESSGSEPGELFF.

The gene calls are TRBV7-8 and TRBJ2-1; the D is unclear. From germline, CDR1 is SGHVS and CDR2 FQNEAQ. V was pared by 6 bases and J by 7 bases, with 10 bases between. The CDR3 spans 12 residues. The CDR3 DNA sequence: TGTGCCAGCAGTTTACTCCAGAATGAGCAGTTCTTC. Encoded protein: CASSLLQNEQFF.